This TCR beta chain comes out of a study of blood T cell repertoires in COVID-19. Looking at the study overall: Researchers got acute and convalescent COVID-19 samples from the United States, Italy and Spain. Sources were T cells, B-cell-depleted T cells, or PBMCs; the material itself was cDNA or gDNA.

As processed by the authors: Researchers report that nucleated cell counts were estimated from reference gene primer amplification. Profiled with immunoSEQ multiplex PCR; TCRdb holds only in-frame clones, not every one. D and trimming come from the DNA, and the V and J calls and clone size come from that table. The table shows hundreds of thousands of clones, with more than 70% occurring only once. CDR1 is LGHDT, CDR2 YNNKEL, per germline (reference sequence). After removal of 1 base from V and 3 bases from J, the junction contained 2 bases not matched to a gene. The CDR3 length is 15 residues. The rearrangement links TRBV3-1 (or the pseudogene TRBV3-2) to TRBJ2-2; TRBD1 matches at 7 bases. Specimen: peripheral blood. The clonotype was recovered from a woman in her 30s who had recovered from COVID-19. Here the CDR3 reads CASSQVDRDTGELFF. DNA for the CDR3: TGTGCCAGCAGCCAAGTCGACAGGGACACCGGGGAGCTGTTTTTT.